This T cell receptor (beta chain) was captured in a study of OX40 agonist ivuxolimab in advanced cancers. A note on the overall study: Ivuxolimab, which targeted the costimulatory receptor OX40 (CD134), was an agonistic, fully human IgG2 monoclonal antibody. Peripheral TCRbeta sequencing was intended to test whether TCR sequence diversity was altered and clonal T-cell expansion was caused by ivuxolimab. A male proportion of 82.7% and a mean age of about 60 years, ranging from roughly 20 to 80, were recorded for the dose-escalation cohort. Prior anti-PD-1, anti-PD-L1 or anti-CTLA-4 therapy was permitted, and checkpoint inhibitors had been received by roughly 42% of dose-escalation patients. Partial responses occurred in three dose-escalation patients, of whom one had hepatocellular carcinoma and two had cutaneous melanoma. The paper covers the monotherapy dose-escalation part of the phase I ivuxolimab trial, which included N ≈ 57 patients. Of the roughly 52 patients in dose escalation, 19 had hepatocellular carcinoma, about 15 had melanoma, 9 had renal cell carcinoma and 9 had head and neck cancer. Intravenous ivuxolimab was administered to patients every 2 weeks at six dose levels: 0.01, 0.1, 0.3, 1.5, 3 and 10 mg/kg.

Genomic DNA was isolated from the sorted cells so that the TCRbeta CDR3 region could be sequenced. The immunoSEQ Assay was used for sequencing of TCRbeta CDR3 regions. TCRdb took over this immuneACCESS table, retaining in-frame rearrangements with V and J assigned. Such tables are incomplete; in checked studies, under half of the missing clones stem from an unresolved V gene, and the remainder is unexplained. Within this sample are tens of thousands of clones, with about nine tenths of them counted one time only. The top ten clonotypes cover approximately 2% of the sample. As concerns this clone: What this receptor recognizes is not known. No per-base quality is available; no much larger clone lies one base away.

Patients with a history of autoimmune disease or receiving systemic immunosuppression were excluded from the trial. Peripheral blood for TCR sequencing was drawn from every dose cohort at baseline, at cycle 4 day 1 and at cycle 7 day 1. Samples came from an open-label, multicenter, first-in-human phase I dose-escalation trial of ivuxolimab. Adults with locally advanced or metastatic melanoma, renal cell, hepatocellular, or head and neck squamous cell carcinoma were enrolled in the trial. Before TCR sequencing, CD4+ and CD8+ T cells were separately sorted from peripheral blood. The full study reports these points: After ivuxolimab, expanded clones were on average more numerous among CD8+ T cells than among CD4+ T cells. Low levels of normalized T-cell clonal expansion were also seen in some patients who did not respond. At doses of 0.1 to 3.0 mg/kg, clonal expansion of both CD4+ and CD8+ T cells in blood was seen between baseline and week 6. Partial responders in the 0.1-3.0 mg/kg groups had among the lowest normalized peripheral clonal expansion, especially among CD8+ T cells. Antigen specificity was not determined for the clonally expanded peripheral T cells.

The germline V gene supplies CDR1 SGHAT and CDR2 FQNNGV. From the cysteine through the phenylalanine, the CDR3 covers 14 amino acids. Kept here is only the CDR3 DNA, which spans 42 bases and is read in frame from base 1. V is shortened by 6 bases, J by 2 bases, and the region joining them spans 11 bases. This sequence was found in an adult with an advanced solid tumor such as melanoma, head and neck, liver or kidney cancer. The V and J genes are TRBV11-2 and TRBJ1-3; tentative D gene TRBD1, with 6 bases matching. The source was CD4+ or CD8+ T cells sorted from blood, collected in a trial of the OX40 agonist ivuxolimab. The nucleotide sequence reads as follows: TGTGCCAGCAGATACAGGGTCGCTGGAAACACCATATATTTT. Its protein reads: CASRYRVAGNTIYF.